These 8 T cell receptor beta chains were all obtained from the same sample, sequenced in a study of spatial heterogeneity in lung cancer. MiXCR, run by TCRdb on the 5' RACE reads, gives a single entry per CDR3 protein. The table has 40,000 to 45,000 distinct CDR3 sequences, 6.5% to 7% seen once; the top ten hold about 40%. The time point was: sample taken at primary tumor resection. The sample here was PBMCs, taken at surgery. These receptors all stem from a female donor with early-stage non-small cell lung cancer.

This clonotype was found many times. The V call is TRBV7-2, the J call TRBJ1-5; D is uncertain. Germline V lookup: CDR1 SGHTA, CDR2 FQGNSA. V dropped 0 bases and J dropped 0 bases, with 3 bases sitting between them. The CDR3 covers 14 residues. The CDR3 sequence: CASSLAVSNQPQHF. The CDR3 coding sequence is TGTGCCAGCAGCTTAGCGGTTAGCAATCAGCCCCAGCATTTT.

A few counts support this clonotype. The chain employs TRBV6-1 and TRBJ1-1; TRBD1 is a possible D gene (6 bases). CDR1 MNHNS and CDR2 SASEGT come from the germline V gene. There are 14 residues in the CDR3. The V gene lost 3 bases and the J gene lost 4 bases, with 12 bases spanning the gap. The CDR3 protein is CASSDFGRGTEAFF. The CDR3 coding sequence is TGTGCCAGCAGTGATTTTGGCAGGGGCACTGAAGCTTTCTTT.

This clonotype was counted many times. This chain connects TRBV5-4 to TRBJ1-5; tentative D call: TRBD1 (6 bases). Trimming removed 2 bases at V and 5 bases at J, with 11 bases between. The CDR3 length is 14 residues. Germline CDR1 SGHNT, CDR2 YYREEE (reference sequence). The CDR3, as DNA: TGTGCCAGCAGCTTACAGGGCAGCCATCAGCCCCAGCATTTT. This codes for CASSLQGSHQPQHF.

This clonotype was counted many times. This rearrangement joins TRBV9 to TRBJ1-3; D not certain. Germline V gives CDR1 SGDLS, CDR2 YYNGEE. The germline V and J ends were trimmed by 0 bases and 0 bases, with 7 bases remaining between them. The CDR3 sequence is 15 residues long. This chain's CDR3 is CASSVGTDSGNTIYF. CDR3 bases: TGTGCCAGCAGCGTAGGAACCGACTCTGGAAACACCATATATTTT.

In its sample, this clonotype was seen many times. CDR3 sequence: CASRLGEIRNTEAFF. Here the CDR3 DNA reads TGTGCCAGCAGATTAGGGGAGATCCGGAACACTGAAGCTTTCTTT. The J gene is TRBJ1-1, the V gene TRBV6-2 or TRBV6-3; D possibly corresponds to TRBD1 (5 bases). CDR1 is MNHEY and CDR2 is SVGEGT in the germline V gene. This CDR3 is built from 15 residues. V was pared by 6 bases and J by 1 base, with 15 bases between.

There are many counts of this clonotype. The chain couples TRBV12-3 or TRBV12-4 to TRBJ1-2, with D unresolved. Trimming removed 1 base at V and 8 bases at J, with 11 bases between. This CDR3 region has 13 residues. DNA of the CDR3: TGTGCCAGCAGTTTAGGGAGCTCGGGCGGCTACACCTTC. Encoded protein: CASSLGSSGGYTF.

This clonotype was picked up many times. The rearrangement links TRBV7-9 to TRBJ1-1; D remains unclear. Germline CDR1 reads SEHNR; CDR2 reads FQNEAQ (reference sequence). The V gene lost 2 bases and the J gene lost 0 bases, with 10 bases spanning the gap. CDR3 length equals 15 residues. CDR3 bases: TGTGCCAGCAGCTTACAGCGATACTTGAACACTGAAGCTTTCTTT. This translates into CASSLQRYLNTEAFF.

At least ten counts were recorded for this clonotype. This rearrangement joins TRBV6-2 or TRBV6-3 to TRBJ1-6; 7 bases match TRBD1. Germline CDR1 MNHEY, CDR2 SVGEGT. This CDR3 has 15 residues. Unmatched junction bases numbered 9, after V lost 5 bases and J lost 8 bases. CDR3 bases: TGTGCCAGCAGTACCCGACAGGGAGGTTATTCACCCCTCCACTTT. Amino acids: CASSTRQGGYSPLHF.